This TCR beta chain was sequenced in a study of tumor-infiltrating lymphocytes in primary liver carcinoma (dated by TCRdb to about 2017). Regarding the research as a whole: Of the five patients, three men and two women aged 30 to 69 years, four had hepatocellular carcinoma and one had combined HCC and intrahepatic cholangiocarcinoma. To link TCRbeta repertoire diversity to the local molecular phenotype, the 20 to 25 tumor region samples were profiled with Agilent mRNA microarrays. Reproducibility between technical replicate repertoires was high, with correlation coefficients above 0.98 and mean shared-clone rates about 0.9. Each sample produced roughly 3.65 to 7.13 million productive TCRbeta reads, and read depth showed no significant difference between tissue types. A total of roughly 35 specimens from 5 patients went through TCRbeta repertoire sequencing, namely 25 tumor regions, 5 adjacent noncancerous liver tissues and 5 peripheral blood samples. The tumors of the five patients were staged as T1-T3 N0M0, with maximum diameters ranging from about 4 to 10 cm. TCRbeta repertoire sequencing, expression microarrays and whole-exome sequencing were combined in the study across five regions of each liver tumor, with adjacent normal tissue and blood also included.

Taken from the germline V gene, the CDR1 and CDR2 loops are SQVTM and ANQGSEA. V drops 1 base and J drops 4 bases, leaving 16 bases in between. From the cysteine through the phenylalanine, the CDR3 covers 15 amino acids. CDR3 DNA only is kept here, 45 bases in frame from base 1. TCRbeta-specific cDNA was reverse-transcribed from roughly 500 ng total RNA using a constant-region primer and ProtoScript II reverse transcriptase. Construction of the TCRbeta libraries relied on three nested rounds of multiplex PCR, following a slightly modified ARM-PCR procedure. Each of the first two PCR rounds ran for 10 cycles and used multiplex TRBV1-TRBV30 forward primers together with a Cbeta reverse primer. Sample barcodes and Illumina adapters were added in a final 25-cycle PCR with Deep VentR polymerase. Before sequencing, amplicons between 200 and 500 bp were purified from gel using a QIAquick gel extraction kit. An Illumina HiSeq 2500 was used to sequence the TCRbeta amplicons, generating 250-bp paired-end reads. The study's processing was this. To recover full CDR3 sequences, reads were quality-trimmed using Trimmomatic v0.33 and paired reads were then merged using FLASH v1.2.11. V, D and J germline segments were assigned to the rearranged TCRbeta sequences using MiGEC v1.2.1b. Clonotype statistics, along with Shannon-Wiener diversity indices, were calculated using VDJtools v1.0.0. To reduce sampling bias, subsequent analyses other than the diversity analysis used only the 250 most abundant clonotypes in each sample. TCRdb applied fastp at Q25 and MiXCR to the public reads, then kept only in-frame beta chains. Entries are consolidated by CDR3 protein sequence, retaining the most common genes and DNA. Clone size and V and J calls follow TCRdb, not the original study. The sample table shows approximately 100,000 distinct CDR3 sequences, and 65% to 75% are seen once. The biggest ten clones account for more than 10% of the sample.

Points the paper makes about the study in general: Consistent with antigen-driven expansion, pairs of tumor regions showed higher repertoire overlap (mean roughly 36%) than either tumor-adjacent pairs (approximately 17%) or tumor-blood pairs (roughly 14%). The study included only four to six patients, and the authors note findings should be validated in a larger study. Only the TCR beta chain was sequenced, which likely underestimates true repertoire diversity because unpaired alpha chains were not captured. Only about 7-24% of top clones were found in all five regions of a tumor, suggesting spatial heterogeneity of tumor-infiltrating T cells. Because the samples were bulk and unsorted, CD4+ and CD8+ T cell repertoires could not be compared. The top 250 clones made up a significantly larger repertoire fraction in tumors than in blood (p = 0.039).

With regard to this clonotype: Its antigen is not yet known. No qualities accompany the bases; no much larger clone lies one base away.

Without any cell sorting, total RNA and DNA were extracted together from around 18-30 mg of bulk tissue using the AllPrep DNA/RNA mini kit. Surgical resection was performed in China between 2015 and early 2016 on four to six patients with histopathologically diagnosed primary liver carcinoma. Chronic HBV infection was present in the patients, and the patients were treatment-naive at sampling. Five spatially separated regions were sampled from each tumor: the superior, inferior, left-lateral and right-lateral poles, plus the tumor centre. According to histology, viable tumor cells made up more than 80% of every tumor sample. Fresh tumor and adjacent tissue pieces were bisected; one half was stored in RNAlater at -80°C, the other sent for histology.

The sample comprised liver tumor tissue from sampling region 2. The sample's cell subset or site label, in plain terms: tumor region T2, inferior pole. The sequence joins TRBV29-1 to TRBJ2-5; matching of 5 bases hints at TRBD2 as the D gene. The sequence was obtained from a woman aged 60-70 years with primary liver carcinoma and hepatitis B virus infection. The encoded CDR3 is CSVEGFTGEGETQYF. The DNA sequence is TGCAGCGTTGAAGGTTTCACCGGGGAAGGAGAGACCCAGTACTTC.